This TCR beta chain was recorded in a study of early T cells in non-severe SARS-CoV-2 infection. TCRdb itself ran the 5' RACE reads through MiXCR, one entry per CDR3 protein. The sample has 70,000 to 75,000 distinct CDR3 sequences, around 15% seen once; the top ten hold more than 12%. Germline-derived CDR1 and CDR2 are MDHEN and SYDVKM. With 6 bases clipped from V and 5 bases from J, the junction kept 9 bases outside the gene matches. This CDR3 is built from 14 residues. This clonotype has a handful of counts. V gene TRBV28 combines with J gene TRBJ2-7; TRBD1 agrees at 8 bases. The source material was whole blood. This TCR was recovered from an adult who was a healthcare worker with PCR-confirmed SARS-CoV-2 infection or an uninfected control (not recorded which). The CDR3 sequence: CASSPGQGWHEQYF. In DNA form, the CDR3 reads TGTGCCAGCAGCCCAGGACAGGGTTGGCACGAGCAGTACTTC.